The 28 T cell receptor beta chains listed next were all sequenced from one sample in a study of cytomegalovirus exposure and HLA in healthy donors. A multiplex PCR was run with 60 Vbeta primers and 13 Jbeta primers. Sequencing was performed with immunoSEQ multiplex PCR; in TCRdb, only in-frame clones are kept and a portion is missing. This sample has approximately 84,000 clones; roughly 72% occur once, and the top ten carry 9.1%. The sample taken for sequencing was PBMCs. The source of these receptors is a middle-aged man in good health and CMV-seropositive.

V and J are TRBV13 and TRBJ2-5, with D possibly matching TRBD2 (5 bases). With the DNA end fitting TRBJ2-7 better, the J assignment may be wrong. The germline V gene has CDR1 PRHDT and CDR2 FYEKMQ (reference sequence). The CDR3 spans 16 residues. CDR3 sequence: CASSLGRGLVGYEQYF. CDR3 DNA sequence: TGTGCCAGCAGCTTAGGCCGGGGTCTTGTGGGCTACGAGCAGTACTTC.

The chain has TRBV6-5 and TRBJ2-7, with D unresolved. The CDR3 spans 13 residues. Trimming removed 4 bases from V and 7 bases from J, with 14 bases in between. Germline V gene lookup returns CDR1 MNHEY and CDR2 SVGAGI. CDR3 bases: TGTGCCAGCAGTTCCCTGGCGGCTTTGGAGCAGTACTTC. Protein sequence: CASSSLAALEQYF.

The chain joins TRBV4-2 to TRBJ1-6; D is perhaps TRBD1 (6 bases). Deletions cut 0 bases from V and 2 bases from J, with 8 bases between. Germline CDR1 LGHNA, CDR2 YNFKEQ. CDR3 size: 16 residues. The CDR3 DNA reads TGTGCCAGCAGCCAAGATAGGGACACCTATAATTCACCCCTCCACTTT. Translating gives CASSQDRDTYNSPLHF.

The J gene is TRBJ2-1, the V gene TRBV4-3; 8 nucleotides agree with TRBD1. CDR1 and CDR2 (germline): LGHNA, YSLEER. V dropped 0 bases and J dropped 2; count of bases not matched to a gene: 3. The CDR3 runs to 16 residues. The CDR3 DNA sequence: TGCGCCAGCAGCCAAGACGGGACAGGCCCCTACAATGAGCAGTTCTTC. This encodes CASSQDGTGPYNEQFF.

V usage is TRBV2 and J usage is TRBJ1-2, with D perhaps matching TRBD1 (6 bases). Trimming removed 7 bases from V and 7 bases from J, with 19 bases in between. The CDR3 has 14 residues. The germline V gene encodes CDR1 SNHLY and CDR2 FYNNEI. Written as DNA, the CDR3 is TGTGCCAGCATCACTGGTGTAGGGGGGGGTGGCTACACCTTC. Protein product: CASITGVGGGGYTF.

The V gene is TRBV11-2, the J gene TRBJ2-3; TRBD2 agrees at 8 bases. Germline lookup yields CDR1 SGHAT and CDR2 FQNNGV. CDR3 length: 15 residues. With 1 base clipped from V and 1 base from J, the junction kept 1 base outside the gene matches. CDR3 nucleotides: TGTGCCAGCAGCTTAGGAGCGGGGGGCACAGATACGCAGTATTTT. Translation: CASSLGAGGTDTQYF.

CDR3 bases: TGTGCCAGCAGGAAGAGCTCCTATAATTCACCCCTCCACTTT. Amino acid sequence: CASRKSSYNSPLHF. V and J are TRBV27 and TRBJ1-6, with D uncertain. CDR1 is MNHEY, CDR2 SMNVEV, per germline (reference sequence). This CDR3 is 14 amino acids long. Trimming left V 6 bases short and J 0 bases short, with 6 bases between.

In this sample, this clone turned up once. The rearrangement links TRBV18 to TRBJ2-7, with 12 positions matching TRBD2. V lost 3 bases and J lost 2; bases outside the gene matches: 2. The CDR3 loop spans 15 amino acids. Looked up from germline, CDR1 is KGHSH and CDR2 is LQKENI. CDR3 DNA sequence: TGTGCCAGCTCACCTCTAGCGGGAGGGCCCTACGAGCAGTACTTC. Translating gives CASSPLAGGPYEQYF. Filled out from reference TRBV18 and TRBJ2-7, the complete variable domain reads NAGVMQNPRHLVRRRGQEARLRCSPMKGHSHVYWYRQLPEEGLKFMVYLQKENIIDESGMPKERFSAEFPKEGPSILRIQQVVRGDSAAYFCASSPLAGGPYEQYFGPGTRLTVT.

V usage is TRBV13 and J usage is TRBJ1-6; TRBD1 agrees at 8 bases. CDR3 size: 16 residues. The V gene end was trimmed by 5 bases and the J gene end by 8 bases; junction bases not matched to a gene: 11. Germline CDR1 and CDR2: PRHDT and FYEKMQ (reference sequence). The CDR3 reads CASSQRIGTGDSPLHF. The CDR3 DNA reads as TGTGCCAGCAGCCAAAGAATCGGGACAGGTGATTCACCCCTCCACTTT. The variable domain in full, with the rest retrieved from reference TRBV13 and TRBJ1-6, is AAGVIQSPRHLIKEKRETATLKCYPIPRHDTVYWYQQGPGQDPQFLISFYEKMQSDKGSIPDRFSAQQFSDYHSELNMSSLELGDSALYFCASSQRIGTGDSPLHFGNGTRLTVT.

This clone was recorded a few times. The rearrangement links TRBV6-1 to TRBJ1-1, with D perhaps TRBD1 (5 bases). Deletions cut 5 bases from V and 0 bases from J, with 13 bases between. This CDR3 is 15 amino acids long. CDR1 and CDR2 from the germline V gene are MNHNS and SASEGT. CDR3 in amino acids: CASSPPAGMNTEAFF. The CDR3 region has the DNA TGTGCCAGCAGTCCTCCGGCAGGGATGAACACTGAAGCTTTCTTT.

The chain carries TRBV10-1 and TRBJ1-1; the D is unclear. Germline V gene data show CDR1 as WNHNN and CDR2 as SYGVQD (reference sequence). V lost 0 bases and J lost 8, with 10 bases in between. CDR3 size: 13 residues. CDR3 residues: CASSESGSGEAFF. CDR3 sequence (DNA): TGCGCCAGCAGTGAGTCGGGGAGCGGAGAAGCTTTCTTT.

This sequence joins TRBV2 and TRBJ2-2; D gene uncertain. V was shortened by 5 bases and J by 4 bases, with 14 bases between the two germline ends. Looked up from germline, CDR1 is SNHLY and CDR2 is FYNNEI. This CDR3 is built from 15 residues. The CDR3 region has the DNA TGTGCCAGCAGTCCCGAGGCCCTTGGCACCGGGGAGCTGTTTTTT. Translated, it gives CASSPEALGTGELFF.

This rearrangement joins TRBV29-1 to TRBJ2-1, with D maybe TRBD1 (6 bases). Deletions cut 3 bases from V and 1 base from J, with 10 bases between. The CDR3 has 14 amino acids. Germline assignment: CDR1 SQVTM and CDR2 ANQGSEA. In DNA form, the CDR3 reads TGCAGCGTTGACCGAGGGACATCCTACAATGAGCAGTTCTTC. Protein: CSVDRGTSYNEQFF.

This chain joins TRBV28 and TRBJ2-7, with 7 bases aligning to TRBD1. Germline CDR1 reads MDHEN; CDR2 reads SYDVKM. V gave up 2 bases and J gave up 9 bases; unmatched junction bases: 16. This CDR3 is built from 16 residues. CDR3 sequence reads: CASSLGNGQGVDGQYF. DNA for the CDR3: TGTGCCAGCAGTTTAGGGAACGGTCAGGGGGTAGACGGGCAGTACTTC. The variable domain in full, with the rest retrieved from reference TRBV28 and TRBJ2-7, is DVKVTQSSRYLVKRTGEKVFLECVQDMDHENMFWYRQDPGLGLRLIYFSYDVKMKEKGDIPEGYSVSREKKERFSLILESASTNQTSMYLCASSLGNGQGVDGQYFGPGTRLTVT.

V and J are TRBV19 and TRBJ2-1; no definite D call. Trimming removed 5 bases from V and 0 bases from J, with 17 bases in between. This CDR3 is built from 17 residues. Germline values: CDR1 LNHDA, CDR2 SQIVND (reference sequence). CDR3 amino acids: CASSLPSGSGSYNEQFF. CDR3 coding DNA: TGTGCCAGTAGTCTCCCCTCAGGATCCGGCTCCTACAATGAGCAGTTCTTC.

The V and J genes are TRBV5-3 and TRBJ1-4, with a weak D call TRBD1 (5 bases). TRBV5-3 is labeled an ORF, and its function is uncertain. V was trimmed by 1 base and J by 0 bases, leaving 16 bases between them. The length of the CDR3 is 18 residues. DNA of the CDR3: TGTGCCAGAAGCTTGCGACGGGTACAAGGGGCAACTAATGAAAAACTGTTTTTT. Its translation: CARSLRRVQGATNEKLFF.

The rearrangement joins TRBV7-3 to TRBJ2-3, with D perhaps matching TRBD2 (6 bases). The CDR3 has 14 amino acids. Between the trimmed V and J ends, which lost 1 base and 6 bases, there was a span of 11 bases. CDR1 and CDR2 (germline): SGHTA, FQGTGA. This CDR3 is CASSLRASADTQYF. The CDR3 DNA reads TGTGCCAGCAGCTTAAGGGCTAGCGCTGATACGCAGTATTTT. Together with reference TRBV7-3 and TRBJ2-3, the CDR3 gives the full variable domain: GAGVSQTPSNKVTEKGKYVELRCDPISGHTALYWYRQSLGQGPEFLIYFQGTGAADDSGLPNDRFFAVRPEGSVSTLKIQRTERGDSAVYLCASSLRASADTQYFGPGTRLTVL.

This clone was seen more than once but under ten times. This rearrangement joins TRBV5-4 to TRBJ2-7, with 9 bases aligning to TRBD2. CDR3 size: 15 residues. After removal of 4 bases from V and 2 bases from J, the junction contained 7 bases not matched to a gene. The germline V gene encodes CDR1 SGHNT and CDR2 YYREEE (reference sequence). The CDR3 protein is CASSRDGGRAYEQYF. CDR3 DNA: TGTGCCAGCAGCCGGGACGGCGGGAGGGCCTACGAGCAGTACTTC.

V and J are TRBV7-9 and TRBJ1-2, with TRBD1 as a possible D gene (5 bases). Trimming removed 4 bases from V and 4 bases from J, with 19 bases in between. CDR1 is SEHNR and CDR2 is FQNEAQ in the germline V gene (reference sequence). The CDR3 is 16 residues long. DNA of the CDR3: TGTGCCAGCAGCTCCTCTACAGGAAAAACCTCCTATGGCTACACCTTC. Protein product: CASSSSTGKTSYGYTF.

This sequence joins TRBV5-4 and TRBJ1-1; weak D call: TRBD1 (5 bases). Germline CDR1 and CDR2: SGHNT and YYREEE (reference sequence). Trimming shortened V by 0 bases and J by 6 bases, and 12 bases separated the two germline ends. CDR3 size: 14 residues. The CDR3 here is CASSLAAGTPEAFF. CDR3 bases: TGTGCCAGCAGCTTGGCCGCCGGGACTCCTGAAGCTTTCTTT.

This clone came up many times. The V and J genes are TRBV5-6 and TRBJ2-2; 7 nucleotides line up with TRBD1. The junction had 2 bases not matched to a gene; V was cut back by 3 bases and J by 6 bases. The CDR3 spans 13 residues. CDR1 is SGHDT, CDR2 YYEEEE, per germline. As DNA, the CDR3 is TGTGCCAGCAGCTACGGACAGGCCGGGGAGCTGTTTTTT. Its translation: CASSYGQAGELFF.

The chain joins TRBV4-3 to TRBJ1-4; D uncertain. The V gene's germline CDR1 is LGHNA and CDR2 YSLEER. There are 14 residues in the CDR3. V was shortened by 0 bases and J by 13 bases, with 15 bases between the two germline ends. The CDR3 coding sequence is TGCGCCAGCAGCCAAGAACGGGTAATCACGAGACTGTTTTTT. It is translated as CASSQERVITRLFF.

This chain uses TRBV2 with TRBJ2-7, with 7 bases lining up with TRBD1. The germline CDR1 and CDR2 sequences are SNHLY and FYNNEI. V was clipped by 5 bases and J by 2 bases; unmatched bases: 6. This CDR3 has 14 residues. Here the CDR3 reads CASSNFQGAYEQYF. CDR3 DNA sequence: TGTGCCAGCAGTAATTTCCAGGGGGCCTACGAGCAGTACTTC. The complete variable domain, with remaining parts taken from reference TRBV2 and TRBJ2-7, reads EPEVTQTPSHQVTQMGQEVILRCVPISNHLYFYWYRQILGQKVEFLVSFYNNEISEKSEIFDDQFSVERPDGSNFTLKIRSTKLEDSAMYFCASSNFQGAYEQYFGPGTRLTVT.

A few counts support this clone. The genes are TRBV7-9 and TRBJ1-2; 10 nucleotides align to TRBD1. This CDR3 has 14 residues. Germline V gives CDR1 SEHNR, CDR2 FQNEAQ (reference sequence). J lost 8 bases, V lost 5 bases, and 8 bases had no gene match. In DNA form, the CDR3 reads TGTGCCAGCAGCGACAGAGGGACAGGGGAGGGCTACACCTTC. The encoded protein is CASSDRGTGEGYTF.

The V and J genes are TRBV6-6 and TRBJ2-7; 7 bases fit TRBD2. The trim removed 4 bases at V and 5 bases at J, leaving 8 bases unmatched. From germline, CDR1 is MNHNY and CDR2 SVGAGI (reference sequence). CDR3 size: 14 residues. The CDR3: CASSLGDYTDEQYF. DNA of the CDR3: TGTGCCAGCAGTTTGGGGGACTATACCGACGAGCAGTACTTC.

This chain links TRBV2 with TRBJ2-7, with a weak D call TRBD2 (7 bases). In germline, CDR1 is SNHLY, CDR2 FYNNEI. V lost 3 bases to trimming and J lost 4 bases, with 10 bases between them. The CDR3 spans 13 residues. The CDR3 reads CASSDGGLYEQYF. The CDR3 bases are TGTGCCAGCAGTGACGGGGGGCTTTACGAGCAGTACTTC.

The CDR3 is CASSIYYGGTEAFF. The CDR3 DNA reads as TGTGCCAGTAGTATTTACTATGGTGGCACTGAAGCTTTCTTT. V usage is TRBV19 and J usage is TRBJ1-1; D is undetermined. V was clipped by 3 bases and J by 4 bases, with 12 bases between them. Per the germline V gene, CDR1 is LNHDA and CDR2 is SQIVND (reference sequence). This CDR3 has 14 residues.

This clone is a singleton in its sample. The J gene is TRBJ1-3, the V gene TRBV7-8; D remains ambiguous. The germline V gene encodes CDR1 SGHVS and CDR2 FQNEAQ. V shed 1 base and J shed 0 bases, with 7 bases lying between them. This CDR3 region has 15 residues. CDR3 loop: CASSLVSSSGNTIYF. The CDR3 DNA reads as TGTGCCAGCAGCTTAGTTTCTTCCTCTGGAAACACCATATATTTT.